This T cell receptor (beta chain) appears in the sequencing data of a study of CD8 T cells in Susac syndrome. V lost 2 bases and J lost 10, with 15 bases in between. CDR3 length: 15 amino acids. CDR1 is MNHNY, CDR2 SVGAGI, per germline (reference sequence). The authors reverse transcribed roughly 0.5 to 1 ug RNA with random hexamers. Amplification of TCR beta CDR3 was carried out by immunoSEQ multiplex PCR, which covered 54 Vbeta and 13 Jbeta segments. TCRdb recomputed calls from the immunoSEQ multiplex PCR reads with MiXCR, one row per CDR3 protein. The table shows 150,000 to 200,000 distinct CDR3 sequences, with more than 90% occurring only once.

Sequencing input: CD4+ T cells from PBMCs. The chain links TRBV6-6 to TRBJ1-6; a weak D match, TRBD1 (6 bases). The clonotype comes from a human donor with multiple sclerosis. The CDR3: CASSYRRQGYSPLHF. Written as DNA, the CDR3 is TGTGCCAGCAGTTACCGTAGGCAGGGGTACTCACCCCTCCACTTT.